This T cell receptor beta chain was profiled in a study of OX40 agonist ivuxolimab in advanced cancers. In this sample, this clone turned up a few times. V dropped 7 bases and J dropped 0 bases, with 13 bases sitting between them. The CDR3 covers 15 residues. Per germline, CDR1 LNHDA and CDR2 SQIVND (reference sequence). Sequencing was performed with immunoSEQ multiplex PCR; in TCRdb, only in-frame clones are kept and a portion is missing. The table includes around 81,000 clones, around four fifths detected once. This sequence originates from an adult with an advanced solid tumor such as melanoma, head and neck, liver or kidney cancer. This chain uses TRBV19 with TRBJ1-3, with D perhaps TRBD1 (6 bases). This specimen was CD4+ or CD8+ T cells sorted from blood, taken in a trial of the OX40 agonist ivuxolimab. The CDR3 DNA reads TGTGCCAGTACCGGACAGCGCCTCTCTGGAAACACCATATATTTT. It encodes CASTGQRLSGNTIYF.